The present T cell receptor beta chain was sequenced within a study of T cells in localized non-small cell lung cancer. Study-wide results and limits: Among the top 100 tumor clones, a median about 57 appeared in adjacent lung. Tumor trailed uninvolved adjacent lung in T cell clonality, which peaked there. An association was observed between higher blood T cell density and longer overall survival. Multi-region tumor sequencing was not done, so intratumor heterogeneity could not be excluded.

Here immunoSEQ multiplex PCR was the method, and the copy in TCRdb shows in-frame clones only, minus some. The profile shows over 65,000 clones, about 88% of them singletons. Note on this clone: The antigen is unknown.

The CDR3 runs 16 residues. Germline loops: CDR1 LNHDA, CDR2 SQIVND (reference sequence). V lost 3 bases and J lost 6; bases outside the gene matches: 10. The chain recombines TRBV19 with TRBJ2-1; 8 positions agree with TRBD2. The sequence derives from a female donor older than 55 with stage I lung adenocarcinoma. The specimen comprised peripheral blood, sampled before any cancer treatment. The CDR3 spells CASSILPRGGPNEQFF. CDR3 DNA: TGTGCCAGTAGTATTCTTCCCCGGGGGGGCCCCAATGAGCAGTTCTTC.